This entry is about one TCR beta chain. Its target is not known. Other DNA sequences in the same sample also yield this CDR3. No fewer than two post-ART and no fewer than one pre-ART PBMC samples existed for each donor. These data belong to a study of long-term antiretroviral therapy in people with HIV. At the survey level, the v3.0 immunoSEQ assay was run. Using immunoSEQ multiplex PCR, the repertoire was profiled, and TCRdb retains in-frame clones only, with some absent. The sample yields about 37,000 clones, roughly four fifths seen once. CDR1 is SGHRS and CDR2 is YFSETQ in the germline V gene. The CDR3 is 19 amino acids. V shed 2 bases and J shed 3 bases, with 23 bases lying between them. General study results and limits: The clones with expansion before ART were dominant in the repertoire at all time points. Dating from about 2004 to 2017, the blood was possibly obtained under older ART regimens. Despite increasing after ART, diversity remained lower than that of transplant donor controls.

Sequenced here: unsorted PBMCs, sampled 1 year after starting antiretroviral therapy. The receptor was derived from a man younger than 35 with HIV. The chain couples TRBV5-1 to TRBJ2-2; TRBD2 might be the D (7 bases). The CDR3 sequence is CASSFLPREAGEDTGELFF. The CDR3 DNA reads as TGCGCCAGCAGCTTCTTACCCCGGGAGGCAGGGGAGGACACCGGGGAGCTGTTTTTT.